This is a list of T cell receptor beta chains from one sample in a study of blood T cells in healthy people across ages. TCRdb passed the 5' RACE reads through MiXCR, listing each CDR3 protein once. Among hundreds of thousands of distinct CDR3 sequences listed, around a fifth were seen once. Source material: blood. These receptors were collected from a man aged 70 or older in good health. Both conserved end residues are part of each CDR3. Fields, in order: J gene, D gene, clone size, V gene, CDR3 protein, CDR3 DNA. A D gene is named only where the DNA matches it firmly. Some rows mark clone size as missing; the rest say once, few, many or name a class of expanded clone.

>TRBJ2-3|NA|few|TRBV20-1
CSASARGDTQYF
TGCAGTGCTAGTGCTAGGGGGGATACGCAGTATTTT
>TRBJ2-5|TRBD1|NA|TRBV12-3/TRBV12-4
CASNQGTASQETQYF
TGTGCCAGCAACCAGGGGACAGCTTCCCAAGAGACCCAGTACTTC
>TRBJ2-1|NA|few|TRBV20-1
CSARDPTDRSYNEQFF
TGCAGTGCTAGAGATCCCACAGACCGCTCCTACAATGAGCAGTTCTTC
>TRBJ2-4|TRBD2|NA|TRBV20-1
CSARDGLALAKNIQYF
TGCAGTGCTAGAGATGGACTAGCGCTAGCCAAAAACATTCAGTACTTC
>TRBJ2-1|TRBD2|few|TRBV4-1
CASSQEPILAEGHEQFF
TGCGCCAGCAGCCAAGAACCCATACTAGCGGAAGGGCATGAGCAGTTCTTC
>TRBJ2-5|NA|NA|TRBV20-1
CSAASGVSRETQYF
TGCAGTGCTGCATCGGGAGTTTCGCGAGAGACCCAGTACTTC
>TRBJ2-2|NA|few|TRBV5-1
CASSSDFYGWTENTGELFF
TGCGCCAGCAGCTCGGACTTCTATGGCTGGACAGAGAACACCGGGGAGCTGTTTTTT
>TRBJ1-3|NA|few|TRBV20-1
CSALGAAGNTIYF
TGCAGTGCTCTTGGGGCGGCTGGAAACACCATATATTTT
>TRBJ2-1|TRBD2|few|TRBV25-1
CASSEYGGRGYNEQFF
TGTGCCAGCAGTGAATATGGCGGGAGAGGTTACAATGAGCAGTTCTTC
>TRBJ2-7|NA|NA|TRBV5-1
CASSLTASANPYEQYF
TGCGCCAGCAGCTTGACGGCTAGCGCCAACCCCTACGAGCAGTACTTC
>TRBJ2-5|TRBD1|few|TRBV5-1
CASRPGTGNVETQYF
TGCGCCAGCAGACCGGGGACAGGGAATGTGGAGACCCAGTACTTC
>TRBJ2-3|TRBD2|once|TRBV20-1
CSARHLAGGPMGSTDTQYF
TGCAGTGCTAGGCATCTAGCGGGAGGGCCTATGGGTAGCACAGATACGCAGTATTTT
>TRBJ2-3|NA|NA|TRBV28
CASKPGHASTDTQYF
TGTGCCAGCAAACCGGGACACGCTAGCACAGATACACAGTATTTT
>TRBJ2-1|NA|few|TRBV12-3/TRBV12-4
CASSLRGAEQFF
TGTGCCAGCAGTTTAAGAGGGGCTGAGCAGTTCTTC
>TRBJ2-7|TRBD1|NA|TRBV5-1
CASSLTGTEFYEQYF
TGCGCCAGCAGCTTGACCGGGACAGAGTTTTACGAGCAGTACTTC
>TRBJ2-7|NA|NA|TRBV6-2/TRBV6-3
CASSGGLMWVEQYF
TGTGCCAGCTCCGGCGGACTGATGTGGGTCGAGCAGTACTTC
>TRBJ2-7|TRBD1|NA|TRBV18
CASSPTPGQANYEQYF
TGTGCCAGCTCACCAACCCCGGGACAGGCCAACTACGAGCAGTACTTC
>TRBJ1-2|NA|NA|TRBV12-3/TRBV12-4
CASSLAGLGYGYTF
TGTGCCAGCAGTTTAGCAGGGTTGGGCTATGGCTACACCTTC
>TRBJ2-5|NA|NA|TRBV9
CASSVGPQETQYF
TGTGCCAGCAGCGTAGGACCGCAAGAGACCCAGTACTTC
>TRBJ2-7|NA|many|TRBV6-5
CASSYSRLRAEQYF
TGTGCCAGCAGTTACTCGAGGCTCCGCGCCGAGCAGTACTTC
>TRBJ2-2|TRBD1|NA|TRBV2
CASGTGGDTGELFF
TGTGCCAGCGGGACAGGGGGTGACACCGGGGAGCTGTTTTTT
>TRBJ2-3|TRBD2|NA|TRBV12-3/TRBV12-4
CASSSERGSTDTQYF
TGTGCCAGCAGCTCCGAGCGGGGGAGCACAGATACGCAATATTTT
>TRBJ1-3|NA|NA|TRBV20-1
CSRKPGHFYSGNTIYF
TGCAGTAGAAAACCGGGACACTTTTACTCTGGAAACACCATATATTTT
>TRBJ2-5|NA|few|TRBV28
CASSFRLRHDQETQYF
TGTGCCAGCAGTTTTCGATTGAGGCATGACCAAGAGACCCAGTACTTC
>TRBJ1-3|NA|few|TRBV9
CASSVGRPASGNTIYF
TGTGCCAGCAGCGTAGGCCGTCCAGCTTCTGGAAACACCATATATTTT
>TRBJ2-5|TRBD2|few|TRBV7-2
CASSSSAGLAVTQYF
TGTGCCAGCAGCTCGAGTGCCGGACTAGCGGTGACCCAGTACTTC
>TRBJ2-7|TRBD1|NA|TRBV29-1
CSVCRDSNGEQYF
TGCAGCGTGTGCCGGGACAGCAATGGTGAGCAGTACTTC
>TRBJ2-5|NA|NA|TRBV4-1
CASSQEGTQRETQYF
TGCGCCAGCAGCCAAGAAGGAACTCAGAGGGAGACCCAGTACTTC
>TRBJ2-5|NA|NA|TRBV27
CASSLRQERWETQYF
TGTGCCAGCAGTTTACGACAGGAGAGGTGGGAGACCCAGTACTTC
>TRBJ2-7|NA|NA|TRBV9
CASSPYQDRPYEQYF
TGTGCCAGCAGCCCCTACCAGGACCGGCCCTACGAGCAGTACTTC
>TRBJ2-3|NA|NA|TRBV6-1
CASSGLGPEPVARDTQYF
TGTGCCAGCAGTGGGCTTGGCCCAGAGCCCGTGGCCAGGGATACGCAGTATTTT
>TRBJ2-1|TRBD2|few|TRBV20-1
CSAPVGTSGSYNEQFF
TGCAGTGCTCCTGTTGGGACTAGCGGCTCTTACAATGAGCAGTTCTTC
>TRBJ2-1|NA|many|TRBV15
CATSRVAGTEQFF
TGTGCCACCAGCAGAGTCGCGGGAACCGAGCAGTTCTTC
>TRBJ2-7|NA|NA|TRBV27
CASSPLRGEDYEQYF
TGTGCCAGCAGTCCTCTTAGGGGGGAGGACTACGAGCAGTACTTC
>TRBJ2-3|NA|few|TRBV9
CASSASGFADTQYF
TGTGCCAGCAGCGCCAGTGGGTTCGCAGATACGCAGTATTTT
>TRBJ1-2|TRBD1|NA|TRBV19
CASTPGTGNYGYTF
TGTGCCAGTACTCCCGGGACAGGGAACTATGGCTACACCTTC
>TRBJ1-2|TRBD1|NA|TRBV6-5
CASSTDRGRNYGYTF
TGTGCCAGCAGTACTGACAGGGGCCGTAACTATGGCTACACCTTC
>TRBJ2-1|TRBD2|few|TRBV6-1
CASSEGGRVTNEQFF
TGTGCCAGCAGTGAAGGCGGGAGGGTGACCAATGAGCAGTTCTTC
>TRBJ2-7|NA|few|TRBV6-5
CASSYLKVGAGEQYF
TGTGCCAGCAGTTACCTCAAGGTGGGGGCTGGGGAGCAGTACTTC
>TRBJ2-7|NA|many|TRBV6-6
CASSFGGRTSSYEQYF
TGTGCCAGCAGTTTCGGGGGACGAACGAGCTCCTACGAGCAGTACTTC
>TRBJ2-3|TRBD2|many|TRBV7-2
CASSLTSGTSTDTQYF
TGTGCCAGCAGCTTGACTAGCGGGACTAGCACAGATACGCAGTATTTT
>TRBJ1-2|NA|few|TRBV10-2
CASSEGGDGYTF
TGCGCCAGCAGTGAAGGAGGTGATGGCTACACCTTC
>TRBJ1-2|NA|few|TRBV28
CASSLTGRVYGYTF
TGTGCCAGCAGTTTAACGGGCAGAGTCTATGGCTACACCTTC
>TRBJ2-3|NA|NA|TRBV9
CASSVRTGTDTQYF
TGTGCCAGCAGCGTGCGGACAGGCACAGATACGCAGTATTTT
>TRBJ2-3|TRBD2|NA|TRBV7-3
CASSLYAPSSGPPADTQYF
TGTGCCAGCAGCTTATACGCTCCATCTAGCGGTCCTCCGGCAGATACGCAGTATTTT
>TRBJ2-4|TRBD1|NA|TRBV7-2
CASSLMLTGQGYIQYF
TGTGCCAGCAGCTTAATGTTAACGGGACAGGGGTACATTCAGTACTTC
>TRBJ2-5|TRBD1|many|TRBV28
CASSRGQGWGETQYF
TGTGCCAGCAGTCGTGGACAGGGCTGGGGAGAGACCCAGTACTTC
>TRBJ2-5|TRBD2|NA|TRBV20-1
CSAPGTSVQGTQYF
TGCAGTGCGCCCGGGACTAGCGTACAAGGGACCCAGTACTTC
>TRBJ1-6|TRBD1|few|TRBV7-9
CASSLEGTEISPLHF
TGTGCCAGCAGCTTAGAGGGGACAGAAATTTCACCCCTCCACTTT
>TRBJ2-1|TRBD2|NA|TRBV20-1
CSATSSGDSYNEQFF
TGCAGTGCCACCAGTAGCGGGGACTCCTACAATGAGCAGTTCTTC
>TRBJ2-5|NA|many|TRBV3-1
CASSLWTDQETQYF
TGTGCCAGCAGCCTCTGGACTGACCAAGAGACCCAGTACTTC
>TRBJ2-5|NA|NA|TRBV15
CATSRDKPETQYF
TGTGCCACCAGCAGAGACAAGCCTGAGACCCAGTACTTC
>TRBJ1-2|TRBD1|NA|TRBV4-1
CASSQNRDSFYGYTF
TGCGCCAGCAGCCAAAACCGGGACAGCTTCTATGGCTACACCTTC
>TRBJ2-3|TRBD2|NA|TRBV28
CASRLAGTTDTQYF
TGTGCCAGCAGACTAGCGGGAACCACAGATACGCAGTATTTT
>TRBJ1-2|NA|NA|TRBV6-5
CASSYSIWGRVGYTF
TGTGCCAGCAGTTACTCGATTTGGGGGCGGGTTGGCTACACCTTC
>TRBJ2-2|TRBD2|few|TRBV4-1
CASSQDRGGRNTGELFF
TGCGCCAGCAGCCAAGATCGGGGGGGGCGTAACACCGGGGAGCTGTTTTTT
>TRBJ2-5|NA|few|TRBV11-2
CASSLQPSSETQYF
TGTGCCAGCAGCTTACAGCCTAGCTCAGAGACCCAGTACTTC
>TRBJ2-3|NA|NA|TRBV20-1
CSAQPRVADTQYF
TGCAGTGCGCAGCCGCGGGTAGCGGATACGCAGTATTTT